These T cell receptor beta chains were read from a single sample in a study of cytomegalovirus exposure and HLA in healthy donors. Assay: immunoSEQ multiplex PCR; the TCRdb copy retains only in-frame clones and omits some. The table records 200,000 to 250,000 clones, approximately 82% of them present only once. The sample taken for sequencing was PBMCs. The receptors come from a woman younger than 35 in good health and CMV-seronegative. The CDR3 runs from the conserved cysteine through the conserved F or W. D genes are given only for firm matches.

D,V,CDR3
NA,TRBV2,CATKGWEDTEAFF
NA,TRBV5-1,CASSLSGGSYEQYF
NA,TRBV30,CAWSRGSYEQYF
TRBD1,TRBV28,CASSPPGQGNEKLFF
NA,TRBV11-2,CASSFVGGRPYEQYF
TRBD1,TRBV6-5,CASRGQGSYEQYF
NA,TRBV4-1,CASSTGPTSYNEQFF
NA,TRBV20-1,CSARADGTNMF
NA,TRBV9,CASSPQEDRSNYGYTF
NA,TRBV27,CASSLYGFGVADTQYF
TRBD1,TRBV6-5,CASRDGTGGLDEQYF
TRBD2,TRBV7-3,CASSPRIAGVDEQFF
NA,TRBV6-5,CASSSPGRGYTF
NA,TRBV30,CAWSGAGNTIYF
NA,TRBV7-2,CASSLREYSNQPQHF
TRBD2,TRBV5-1,CASSLSASGVYEQYF
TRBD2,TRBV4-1,CASSHRLAGGSSYNEQFF
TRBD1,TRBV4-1,CASSWDRDRTGELFF
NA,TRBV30,CAWSVQGAGANVLTF
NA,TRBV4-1,CASSRATRRAGTDTQYF
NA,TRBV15,CATSRLRSSGANVLTF
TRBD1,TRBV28,CASSSGTGHTEAFF
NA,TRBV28,CASREGYNEQFF
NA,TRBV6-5,CASSYSRPGEQFF
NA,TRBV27,CASSLTSRYGYTF
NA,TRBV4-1,CASSQDGLETQYF
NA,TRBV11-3,CASSLIGRGNEQFF
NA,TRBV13,CASSRAPGEQYF
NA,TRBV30,CAWSAGSTPSYEQYF
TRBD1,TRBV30,CAWSRDRGLGGYTF
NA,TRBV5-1,CASSLEVMRGYTEAFF
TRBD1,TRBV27,CASSLIRDRVSYEQYF
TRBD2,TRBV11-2,CASSFDGAGGLAGELFF
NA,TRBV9,CASSVGASAYYEQYF
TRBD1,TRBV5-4,CASRQGQSGNTIYF
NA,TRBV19,CATTPTANSGNTIYF
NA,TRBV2,CASSDRVWQFF